This record looks at one T cell receptor (beta chain) sequence and its context. The sample originates from a study of blood T cell repertoires in COVID-19. As for the study in general: PBMCs, B-cell-depleted T cells, or T cells were the source of the cDNA or gDNA that made up the material.

Original data processing: Quantification of nucleated cells was approximated via reference gene primer amplification. The protocol was immunoSEQ multiplex PCR, while the TCRdb copy is restricted to in-frame clones and leaves out a portion. V, J and clone size are taken as reported in that table, and D and trimming were inferred from the DNA itself. This table holds about 200,000 clones, approximately 85% found once. V was pared by 1 base and J by 7 bases, with 5 bases of the junction left unmatched. CDR1 and CDR2 (germline): SGHVS, FQNEAQ. The length of the CDR3 is 14 residues. The V gene is TRBV7-8, the J gene TRBJ1-2; 8 nucleotides line up with TRBD1. Material for sequencing was peripheral blood. The sequence was collected from a human donor with active or convalescent COVID-19. The donor label of this sample is uncertain. The CDR3 here is CASSLVRGQGGYTF. The CDR3 DNA is TGTGCCAGCAGCTTAGTCAGGGGGCAGGGTGGCTACACCTTC.